This note documents a single TCR beta chain sequence. Its antigen is as yet unknown. TCRdb keeps only in-frame clones here, not all; method: immunoSEQ multiplex PCR. The top ten hold 0.3% to 0.4% of the sample, which has about 2.3 million clones, 85% to 95% seen once. Between the trimmed V and J ends, which lost 10 bases and 6 bases, there was a span of 13 bases. Germline V CDR1 and CDR2: MDHEN, SYDVKM. This CDR3 contains 12 residues. The entry originates in a study of shared clonotypes between healthy human individuals. General observations from the study: Exclusively blood specimens were collected; tissue repertoires likely differ. Rarefaction exposed incomplete sorted-subset sequencing despite large depth.

The sample taken for sequencing was naive CD4+ T cells from PBMCs. The subset denotes: CD45RA+ positively selected. The source of this sequence is a man aged 18-30 years in good health. Some clones in this sample may be carry-over from other donors' samples. The rearrangement uses TRBV28 and TRBJ1-5; D is unclear. The CDR3 region has the DNA TGTGCCACCTCGGGGTTGGCTCAGCCCCAGCATTTT. This codes for CATSGLAQPQHF. Looking up the rest from reference TRBV28 and TRBJ1-5 gives the full variable domain: DVKVTQSSRYLVKRTGEKVFLECVQDMDHENMFWYRQDPGLGLRLIYFSYDVKMKEKGDIPEGYSVSREKKERFSLILESASTNQTSMYLCATSGLAQPQHFGDGTRLSIL.